These 28 T cell receptor beta chains were all obtained from the same sample, sequenced in a study of cytomegalovirus exposure and HLA in healthy donors. Sequencing was performed with immunoSEQ multiplex PCR; in TCRdb, only in-frame clones are kept and a portion is missing. The data hold roughly 150,000 clones, with approximately 91% observed a single time. The sequenced sample was PBMCs. The receptors stem from a young woman in good health and CMV-seropositive.

This clone was detected a few times. This rearrangement joins TRBV6-5 to TRBJ2-5, with TRBD1 identical over 7 bases. This CDR3 contains 14 residues. The ends lost 8 bases at V and 0 bases at J; junction bases unmatched: 6. Germline V CDR1 and CDR2: MNHEY, SVGAGI. CDR3 sequence: CASQRDRNQETQYF. The CDR3 DNA is TGTGCCAGCCAGAGGGACAGAAACCAAGAGACCCAGTACTTC.

On this clone: Within the sample, other DNA sequences also encode this same CDR3. The V call is TRBV7-9, the J call TRBJ2-7; 8 nucleotides match TRBD1. Germline-derived CDR1 and CDR2 are SEHNR and FQNEAQ (reference sequence). CDR3 length: 14 residues. V was pared by 5 bases and J by 4 bases, with 7 bases of the junction left unmatched. CDR3 DNA sequence: TGTGCCAGCAGCCCGAGACAGGGGAGTTACGAGCAGTACTTC. This gives the protein CASSPRQGSYEQYF. Filled out from reference TRBV7-9 and TRBJ2-7, the complete variable domain reads DTGVSQNPRHKITKRGQNVTFRCDPISEHNRLYWYRQTLGQGPEFLTYFQNEAQLEKSRLLSDRFSAERPKGSFSTLEIQRTEQGDSAMYLCASSPRQGSYEQYFGPGTRLTVT.

The V call is TRBV4-3, the J call TRBJ2-1; perhaps TRBD1 as D (6 bases). The V and J ends lost 4 bases and 3 bases respectively, with 28 bases between them. Germline V gene sequence: CDR1 LGHNA, CDR2 YSLEER. The CDR3 runs 20 residues. The CDR3 here is CASSLNPDKIQGSLYNEQFF. The DNA of the CDR3 is TGCGCCAGCAGCCTAAACCCGGATAAAATACAGGGATCCCTCTACAATGAGCAGTTCTTC.

The chain employs TRBV13 and TRBJ2-1, with 11 bases fitting TRBD2. The CDR3 loop spans 13 amino acids. Per germline, CDR1 PRHDT and CDR2 FYEKMQ (reference sequence). V lost 10 bases to trimming and J lost 9 bases; unmatched junction nucleotides: 8. For the CDR3, the DNA is TGTGCCACCACTAGCGGGAGTGGCGGTGAGCAGTTCTTC. Residues: CATTSGSGGEQFF.

Only one count was recorded for this clone. The genes are TRBV5-5 and TRBJ2-7, with no clear D. This CDR3 region has 12 residues. Germline CDR1 is SGHKS and CDR2 is YYEKEE (reference sequence). The germline V and J ends were trimmed by 2 bases and 3 bases, with 6 bases remaining between them. Here the CDR3 reads CASSFGSYEQYF. The CDR3 nucleotides read TGTGCCAGCAGCTTTGGCAGCTACGAGCAGTACTTC. The whole variable domain, remainder taken from reference TRBV5-5 and TRBJ2-7, is DAGVTQSPTHLIKTRGQQVTLRCSPISGHKSVSWYQQVLGQGPQFIFQYYEKEERGRGNFPDRFSARQFPNYSSELNVNALLLGDSALYLCASSFGSYEQYFGPGTRLTVT.

Regarding this clone: One end of the junction does not line up with germline, which may come from a read error. This chain joins TRBV7-7 and TRBJ2-5; 11 nucleotides line up with TRBD2. Germline V gives CDR1 SSHAT, CDR2 FNYEAQ (reference sequence). The CDR3 is 15 amino acids. The DNA for the CDR3 is TGTGCTAGCAGCTTAGGCCCTAGCGGGGGGGAGACCCAGTACTTC. It yields the protein CASSLGPSGGETQYF.

This clone has only a few counts. V gene TRBV27 combines with J gene TRBJ2-7, with D possibly TRBD2 on 7 matching bases. CDR1 and CDR2 from the germline V gene are MNHEY and SMNVEV (reference sequence). The length of the CDR3 is 13 residues. V dropped 2 bases and J dropped 7 bases, with 12 bases sitting between them. CDR3 sequence reads: CASSLRGADEQYF. CDR3 nucleotides: TGTGCCAGCAGTTTACGGGGGGCTGATGAGCAGTACTTC.

The genes are TRBV10-2 and TRBJ2-1; TRBD2 matches 10 bases. V gave up 5 bases and J gave up 13 bases; unmatched junction bases: 8. Looked up from germline, CDR1 is WSHSY and CDR2 is SAAADI. The CDR3 runs to 13 residues. The CDR3: CASSPLAGEIQFF. In DNA form, the CDR3 reads TGCGCCAGCAGTCCTCTAGCGGGAGAAATCCAGTTCTTC.

The chain joins TRBV6-4 to TRBJ2-3; 8 nucleotides align to TRBD2. CDR1 MRHNA and CDR2 SNTAGT come from the germline V gene. The CDR3 spans 15 residues. Unmatched junction bases numbered 4, after V lost 5 bases and J lost 0 bases. CDR3 sequence: CASSLTSGSTDTQYF. The DNA for the CDR3 is TGTGCCAGCAGTTTAACTAGCGGTAGCACAGATACGCAGTATTTT.

The rearrangement links TRBV5-1 to TRBJ1-4; possible D gene TRBD1, 5 bases. Trimming pared 1 base from V and 0 bases from J, leaving 10 bases between. Germline values: CDR1 SGHRS, CDR2 YFSETQ. The CDR3 covers 16 residues. The CDR3 nucleotides read TGCGCCAGCAGCTTGAGGGGAGGTGCAACTAATGAAAAACTGTTTTTT. Translating it yields CASSLRGGATNEKLFF.

The chain recombines TRBV6-5 with TRBJ2-1; D is ambiguous. Germline-derived CDR1 and CDR2 are MNHEY and SVGAGI. This CDR3 comprises 11 residues. V was shortened by 5 bases and J by 8 bases, with 7 bases between the two germline ends. The CDR3 region is CASSENDEQFF. DNA for the CDR3: TGTGCCAGCAGTGAGAATGATGAGCAGTTCTTC.

The genes are TRBV13 and TRBJ1-4, with D tentatively TRBD1 (6 bases). This CDR3 spans 17 amino acids. Trimming removed 0 bases at V and 5 bases at J, with 16 bases between. Germline CDR1 PRHDT, CDR2 FYEKMQ (reference sequence). The CDR3 sequence: CASSLGLVGGRNEKLFF. The CDR3 DNA is TGTGCCAGCAGCTTAGGCCTCGTCGGGGGGCGGAATGAAAAACTGTTTTTT.

The CDR3 sequence: CASSTGLADEQYF. DNA for the CDR3: TGTGCCAGCAGTACGGGACTAGCCGACGAGCAGTACTTC. The V gene is TRBV6-6, the J gene TRBJ2-7; 9 bases align to TRBD2. Looked up from germline, CDR1 is MNHNY and CDR2 is SVGAGI (reference sequence). The CDR3 is made up of 13 amino acids. Trimming removed 5 bases from V and 5 bases from J; junction bases left unmatched: 4.

The chain joins TRBV7-2 to TRBJ2-3, with 10 bases identical to TRBD2. CDR1 and CDR2 (germline): SGHTA, FQGNSA. The ends lost 1 base at V and 1 base at J; junction bases unmatched: 2. This CDR3 spans 16 amino acids. The CDR3 loop is CASSLGLAGGTDTQYF. The CDR3 coding sequence is TGTGCCAGCAGCTTAGGTCTAGCGGGAGGCACAGATACGCAGTATTTT.

This chain joins TRBV5-6 and TRBJ2-3, with TRBD1 identical over 9 bases. V was clipped by 4 bases and J by 1 base; unmatched bases: 7. CDR1 and CDR2 from the germline V gene are SGHDT and YYEEEE. The CDR3 is made up of 16 amino acids. The CDR3 nucleotides read TGTGCCAGCAGCCGCCGGACAGGGGTTGGCACAGATACGCAGTATTTT. Protein: CASSRRTGVGTDTQYF.

The V call is TRBV7-2, the J call TRBJ1-2; 9 bases are a match to TRBD1. Germline V gene lookup returns CDR1 SGHTA and CDR2 FQGNSA. CDR3 length: 14 residues. J lost 5 bases, V lost 2 bases, and 3 bases had no gene match. The CDR3 nucleotides read TGTGCCAGCAGCTTATCACAGGGGGCGTATGGCTACACCTTC. It yields the protein CASSLSQGAYGYTF.

V and J are TRBV7-6 and TRBJ1-1, with D possibly matching TRBD1 (6 bases). Germline V gene data show CDR1 as SGHVS and CDR2 as FNYEAQ. The CDR3 sequence is 15 residues long. V lost 1 base and J 0 bases, leaving 9 bases between the germline ends. This chain's CDR3 is CASSLGTAMNTEAFF. CDR3 nucleotide sequence: TGTGCCAGCAGCTTAGGGACAGCTATGAACACTGAAGCTTTCTTT.

The chain uses TRBV28 and TRBJ2-7; TRBD2 aligns across 10 bases. Germline V CDR1 and CDR2: MDHEN, SYDVKM. J was trimmed by 2 bases and V by 4 bases; bases with no gene match: 5. The CDR3 loop spans 15 amino acids. The CDR3 reads CASSSASGRTYEQYF. The DNA for the CDR3 is TGTGCCAGCAGTTCTGCTAGCGGGAGAACCTACGAGCAGTACTTC.

The V gene is TRBV30, the J gene TRBJ2-1; 9 bases line up with TRBD2. Germline trimming cut 0 bases from V and 8 bases from J; bases unmatched to any gene: 11. The germline V gene encodes CDR1 GTSNPN and CDR2 SVGIG (reference sequence). This CDR3 spans 16 amino acids. This CDR3 reads CAWSVRAGGPIDEQFF. The DNA of the CDR3 is TGTGCCTGGAGTGTACGGGCGGGAGGGCCAATCGATGAGCAGTTCTTC.

V gene TRBV7-9 combines with J gene TRBJ2-7; the match to TRBD2 covers 10 bases. The CDR3 totals 14 residues. The V gene's germline CDR1 is SEHNR and CDR2 FQNEAQ (reference sequence). The V segment lost 5 bases and the J segment 4 bases; nucleotides outside the gene matches: 5. The CDR3 nucleotides are TGTGCCAGCAGCCTCCTAGCGGGAGCTTACGAGCAGTACTTC. Translated: CASSLLAGAYEQYF. The variable domain in full, completed from reference TRBV7-9 and TRBJ2-7, reads DTGVSQNPRHKITKRGQNVTFRCDPISEHNRLYWYRQTLGQGPEFLTYFQNEAQLEKSRLLSDRFSAERPKGSFSTLEIQRTEQGDSAMYLCASSLLAGAYEQYFGPGTRLTVT.

The chain employs TRBV29-1 and TRBJ2-1, with D hard to call. The CDR3 consists of 15 residues. V was pared by 1 base and J by 0 bases, with 10 bases between. Germline CDR1 reads SQVTM; CDR2 reads ANQGSEA. The CDR3 sequence: CSVEGGTSSYNEQFF. In DNA form, the CDR3 reads TGCAGCGTTGAAGGCGGCACGAGCTCCTACAATGAGCAGTTCTTC.

The rearrangement links TRBV6-4 to TRBJ2-1, with 10 bases lining up with TRBD2. CDR1 MRHNA and CDR2 SNTAGT come from the germline V gene. The ends lost 0 bases at V and 0 bases at J; junction bases unmatched: 8. This CDR3 region has 19 residues. CDR3 in DNA: TGTGCCAGCAGTGACTCAATACTAGCGGGATTGAGCTCCTACAATGAGCAGTTCTTC. Translating it yields CASSDSILAGLSSYNEQFF.

The CDR3 is CASRRAGGGNQPQHF. The CDR3 bases are TGTGCCAGTAGGAGGGCCGGGGGAGGCAATCAGCCCCAGCATTTT. The chain links TRBV19 to TRBJ1-5; a possible D gene is TRBD1 (5 bases). With 6 bases removed from V and 2 bases from J, the gap between germline ends came to 14 bases. Per germline, CDR1 LNHDA and CDR2 SQIVND (reference sequence). The CDR3 covers 15 residues.

The rearrangement joins TRBV5-4 to TRBJ2-3, with TRBD1 identical over 7 bases. The ends lost 1 base at V and 7 bases at J; junction bases unmatched: 6. CDR3 length: 14 residues. Looked up from germline, CDR1 is SGHNT and CDR2 is YYREEE (reference sequence). CDR3 residues: CASSLPRQGNTQYF. The CDR3 DNA sequence: TGTGCCAGCAGCTTGCCGCGACAGGGAAATACGCAGTATTTT.

V gene TRBV5-1 combines with J gene TRBJ1-4, with a weak D call TRBD1 (6 bases). In germline, CDR1 is SGHRS, CDR2 YFSETQ. Trimming pared 5 bases from V and 2 bases from J, leaving 10 bases between. This CDR3 comprises 14 residues. The CDR3 loop reads CASRTGTTNEKLFF. The CDR3 bases are TGCGCCAGCAGAACAGGGACGACTAATGAAAAACTGTTTTTT.

The chain carries TRBV4-1 and TRBJ2-7; 7 bases align to TRBD1. CDR3 length: 14 residues. V trimming: 4 bases; J trimming: 3 bases; junction bases outside the gene matches: 6. Per the germline V gene, CDR1 is MGHRA and CDR2 is YSYEKL. In DNA, the CDR3 is TGCGCCAGCAGCCCGCGGACAGGTCTCTACGAGCAGTACTTC. Its translation: CASSPRTGLYEQYF.

This sequence joins TRBV7-8 and TRBJ2-5, with 11 bases lining up with TRBD1. The V gene's germline CDR1 is SGHVS and CDR2 FQNEAQ. This CDR3 has 15 residues. The V gene end was trimmed by 5 bases and the J gene end by 2 bases; junction bases not matched to a gene: 4. The CDR3 nucleotides read TGTGCCAGCAGCCCCGGGACAGGGGGTCAAGAGACCCAGTACTTC. Translating it yields CASSPGTGGQETQYF.

The chain joins TRBV6-5 to TRBJ2-7, with TRBD1 matching 8 bases. The CDR3 loop spans 13 amino acids. V lost 5 bases and J lost 4; bases outside the gene matches: 4. Germline lookup yields CDR1 MNHEY and CDR2 SVGAGI. CDR3 nucleotides: TGTGCCAGCAGTCACACAGGGGGTTACGAGCAGTACTTC. Its translation is CASSHTGGYEQYF.